This paragraph reports one T cell receptor beta chain. The antigen remains unidentified. This entry is derived from a study of shared clonotypes between healthy human individuals. As processed by the authors: Without quality scores, immunoSEQ junctional reads could not be filtered like full-length reads. Using immunoSEQ multiplex PCR, the repertoire was profiled, and TCRdb retains in-frame clones only, with some absent. The V and J calls and clone size were taken over from that table, and D and trimming were inferred from the DNA. There are approximately 2.5 million clones in the sample; approximately 93% occur only once, and 0.36% lies in the top ten. Points from the study as a whole: Between a handful of donors, naive CD4 clonotypes were shared at a level of approximately 5%.

The healthy adult donors were HIV-negative and reported no recent acute infections or vaccinations. This CDR3 has 14 residues. V dropped 6 bases and J dropped 11; count of bases not matched to a gene: 13. Germline CDR1 is SGDLS and CDR2 is YYNGEE. The chain uses TRBV9 and TRBJ1-4; 7 positions match TRBD1. Material for sequencing was naive CD4+ T cells from PBMCs. Subset in this sample: CD45RA+ positively selected. This receptor was taken from a man younger than 30 in good health. Some clones in this sample may be carry-over from other donors' samples. CDR3 sequence reads: CASNQGTDTGKLFF. DNA of the CDR3: TGTGCCAGCAACCAAGGGACAGACACTGGGAAACTGTTTTTT.